These T cell receptor beta chains were read from a single sample in a study of shared clonotypes between healthy human individuals. Sequencing was performed with immunoSEQ multiplex PCR; in TCRdb, only in-frame clones are kept and a portion is missing. The table lists more than 2 million clones, approximately 96% of them singletons, with roughly 0.13% in the top ten. Sequencing was carried out using naive CD4+ T cells sorted from blood. The receptors were sampled from a man between 18 and 35 years old in good health. Both conserved end residues are trimmed from each CDR3. Fields, in order: J gene, V gene, CDR3 protein.

TRBJ2-5	TRBV18	ASSPPFQETQY
TRBJ2-5	TRBV5-4	ASSLTGSQETQY
TRBJ2-1	TRBV7-2	ASSRADGPYNEQF
TRBJ1-1	TRBV6-1	ASSDREETEAF
TRBJ2-3	TRBV30	AWTLLAGGPDTQY
TRBJ2-3	TRBV11-3	ASSSGRGATDTQY
TRBJ2-5	TRBV29-1	SVRVLGGGADTMGTQY
TRBJ2-2	TRBV2	ASSLAEPGELF
TRBJ2-2	TRBV30	AWTWRSGGTGELF
TRBJ2-2	TRBV6-6	ASSYRGAGNTGELF
TRBJ2-7	TRBV6-1	ASSEVGGPYEQY
TRBJ1-2	TRBV6-5	ASSTLGGNGYT
TRBJ1-1	TRBV29-1	SVVEGTPF
TRBJ1-3	TRBV4-1	ASSQEGGQAGNTIY
TRBJ1-1	TRBV2	ASNRELQAF
TRBJ2-1	TRBV6-1	ASSGLAGFYNEQF
TRBJ2-5	TRBV5-1	ASSFSPAQETQY
TRBJ2-3	TRBV5-1	ASSLGAVTDTQY
TRBJ2-2	TRBV6-6	ASSFRQTGELF
TRBJ2-7	TRBV7-2	ASSSLYEQY
TRBJ2-3	TRBV5-1	ASKRVSDTQY
TRBJ2-3	TRBV5-8	ASSLGRTWGSHTDTQY
TRBJ2-2	TRBV7-9	ASSPGLAGATGELF
TRBJ1-1	TRBV30	AWSRSGTAKNTEAF
TRBJ1-4	TRBV7-9	ASSLGGGINEKLF
TRBJ2-3	TRBV5-1	ASSLGTGASTDTQY
TRBJ1-4	TRBV5-6	ASSLGPNEKLF
TRBJ1-6	TRBV5-4	ASSLDSSYNSPLH
TRBJ2-1	TRBV30	ASSSGGPNEQF
TRBJ1-2	TRBV21-1	ASSPPGGSGYT
TRBJ2-2	TRBV7-2	ASSLSSGTGPAGELF
TRBJ2-7	TRBV21-1	ASSINRGAYEQY
TRBJ2-2	TRBV4-2	ASSQTGGDNGELF
TRBJ2-1	TRBV5-1	ASSLAGGSGEQF
TRBJ2-4	TRBV27	ASSLSQGALAKNIQY
TRBJ2-2	TRBV11-2	ASSLETDRPSGELF
TRBJ2-5	TRBV5-1	ASSLGGTQY
TRBJ2-1	TRBV14	ASSQFLAGVAGNEQF
TRBJ2-1	TRBV5-1	ASSLGTGGRGSYNEQF
TRBJ2-7	TRBV6-1	ASSDPGQSYEQY
TRBJ2-5	TRBV11-2	ASSPTGRLQETQY
TRBJ2-2	TRBV7-6	ASRDGTYTGELF
TRBJ2-1	TRBV7-9	ASSSPGQGISRQF
TRBJ2-6	TRBV19	ASSIFDSGANVLT
TRBJ2-7	TRBV5-1	ASSLRSPTSLASYEQY
TRBJ1-5	TRBV28	ASSSGQGAEQPQH
TRBJ1-2	TRBV28	ASSLGTKNYGYT
TRBJ2-5	TRBV7-2	ASSRSSVQETQY
TRBJ1-5	TRBV27	ASSPTSGSNQPQH
TRBJ1-2	TRBV30	AWNLNNYGYT